The 8 T cell receptor beta chains below were found in one sample sequenced in a study of blood T cells in healthy people across ages. A J-beta primer mix and a sample-barcoded 5' primer were used in a second PCR of roughly 6 to 12 cycles. TCRdb recomputed calls from the 5' RACE reads with MiXCR, one row per CDR3 protein. The table records about 1.7 million distinct CDR3 sequences, under 30% of them present only once. Sequences were obtained from blood. These receptors all come from a woman in her thirties in good health.

This chain joins TRBV7-9 and TRBJ2-4; a weak D match, TRBD1 (6 bases). The CDR3 has 14 amino acids. V was pared by 1 base and J by 9 bases, with 13 bases between. Germline V lookup: CDR1 SEHNR, CDR2 FQNEAQ (reference sequence). Here the CDR3 reads CASSLEGDLSIQYF. Written as DNA, the CDR3 is TGTGCCAGCAGCTTAGAGGGGGACCTGTCCATTCAGTACTTC.

Many counts were recorded for this clonotype. V usage is TRBV5-1 and J usage is TRBJ2-7; D gene unclear. V gave up 1 base and J gave up 4 bases, with 15 bases separating them. CDR1 and CDR2 (germline): SGHRS, YFSETQ. The CDR3 covers 15 residues. The CDR3 DNA reads TGCGCCAGCAGCTTGCGGTCAGGACGGTCTTACGAGCAGTACTTC. Its translation is CASSLRSGRSYEQYF. Using reference TRBV5-1 and TRBJ2-7 for the parts outside the CDR3, the full variable domain is KAGVTQTPRYLIKTRGQQVTLSCSPISGHRSVSWYQQTPGQGLQFLFEYFSETQRNKGNFPGRFSGRQFSNSRSEMNVSTLELGDSALYLCASSLRSGRSYEQYFGPGTRLTVT.

The genes are TRBV11-2 and TRBJ1-1; possibly TRBD1 for D (5 bases). The CDR3 is made up of 11 amino acids. The germline gives CDR1 SGHAT, CDR2 FQNNGV. The V end lost 5 bases, the J end lost 10 bases, and 11 bases lay between the germline ends. The CDR3 spells CASSKTGGAFF. For the CDR3, the DNA is TGTGCCAGCAGCAAAACAGGTGGAGCTTTCTTT.

The DNA for the CDR3 is TGTGCCAGCAGTTACACGAGGGAGGGTCAGCCCCAGCATTTT. It codes for CASSYTREGQPQHF. The chain combines TRBV6-6 with TRBJ1-5; D is uncertain. From germline, CDR1 is MNHNY and CDR2 SVGAGI (reference sequence). V lost 2 bases and J 6 bases, leaving 11 bases between the germline ends. The CDR3 totals 14 residues.

This clonotype was found a few times. This chain links TRBV20-1 with TRBJ1-1, with D tentatively TRBD1 (6 bases). Germline V gene data show CDR1 as DFQATT and CDR2 as SNEGSKA (reference sequence). The CDR3 runs 15 residues. V gave up 5 bases and J gave up 2 bases, with 18 bases separating them. As DNA, the CDR3 is TGCAGTGCTCCCGGACCCCAGGGGATTAACACTGAAGCTTTCTTT. Translation gives CSAPGPQGINTEAFF.

This chain joins TRBV9 and TRBJ2-2; possibly TRBD1 for D (6 bases). V was trimmed by 0 bases and J by 1 base, leaving 16 bases between them. Germline CDR1 is SGDLS and CDR2 is YYNGEE. The CDR3 runs 18 residues. The CDR3 here is CASSVGPPGHMNTGELFF. The CDR3 DNA reads TGTGCCAGCAGCGTAGGGCCCCCGGGACACATGAACACCGGGGAGCTGTTTTTT.

There are many counts of this clonotype. The genes are TRBV15 and TRBJ1-2, with D unresolved. CDR1 LNHNV and CDR2 YYDKDF come from the germline V gene (reference sequence). CDR3 length: 14 residues. V was shortened by 3 bases and J by 1 base, with 9 bases between the two germline ends. Here the CDR3 reads CATSRDGNNYGYTF. In DNA, the CDR3 is TGTGCCACCAGCAGGGATGGGAATAACTATGGCTACACCTTC.

In its sample, this clonotype was seen a few times. The J gene is TRBJ2-3, the V gene TRBV5-5, with 10 bases aligning to TRBD2. Trimming took 4 bases from V and 14 from J; bases not matched to a gene: 10. CDR1 and CDR2 from the germline V gene are SGHKS and YYEKEE (reference sequence). The CDR3 spans 13 residues. The CDR3 bases are TGTGCCAGCAGCCCGAGGATAGCGGGGGGCGGGTATTTT. This sequence encodes CASSPRIAGGGYF.